A single sample is the source of the 13 T cell receptor beta chains below, sequenced in a study of T cell repertoires in cytomegalovirus infection. TCRdb passed the reads through MiXCR, listing each CDR3 protein once. The sample lists about 190,000 distinct CDR3 sequences; approximately 28% were seen once. The sample was PBMCs. These receptors were obtained from a human donor in good health (CMV status not recorded). Some clones in this sample may be carry-over from other donors' samples.

Only a few counts were recorded for this clonotype. The chain joins TRBV13 to TRBJ2-7; no clear D. The CDR3 spans 13 residues. Trimming shortened V by 5 bases and J by 3 bases, and 11 bases separated the two germline ends. CDR1 is PRHDT and CDR2 is FYEKMQ in the germline V gene (reference sequence). CDR3 sequence (DNA): TGTGCCAGCAGCCTTGGGCCGTTCTACGAGCAGTACTTC. Protein sequence: CASSLGPFYEQYF.

With respect to this clonotype: With a much larger clone just one base away, this may be a read error. This chain connects TRBV19 to TRBJ1-4; tentative D call: TRBD1 (5 bases). Germline-derived CDR1 and CDR2 are LNHDA and SQIVND (reference sequence). This CDR3 contains 15 residues. CDR3: CDSKRTTATNEKLFF. DNA of the CDR3: TGTGACAGTAAGAGGACAACCGCAACTAATGAAAAACTGTTTTTT.

This rearrangement joins TRBV20-1 to TRBJ2-3, with D perhaps matching TRBD2 (7 bases). Germline CDR1 is DFQATT and CDR2 is SNEGSKA (reference sequence). The V end lost 1 base, the J end lost 3 bases, and 14 bases lay between the germline ends. The length of the CDR3 is 15 residues. CDR3 DNA: TGCAGTGCTAGAGCTGCGGGGGCCTCGACAGATACGCAGTATTTT. The encoded protein is CSARAAGASTDTQYF.

The sample holds many counts of this clonotype. The rearrangement uses TRBV7-2 and TRBJ2-7, with D possibly being TRBD2 (6 bases). The CDR3 loop spans 14 amino acids. In germline, CDR1 is SGHTA, CDR2 FQGNSA. V lost 4 bases, J lost 3 bases, and 13 bases lay in between. This chain's CDR3 is CASSSVIGGYEQYF. CDR3 nucleotide sequence: TGTGCCAGCAGCTCAGTGATCGGGGGCTACGAGCAGTACTTC.

V is TRBV19 and J is TRBJ2-1, with TRBD1 matching over 7 bases. J was trimmed by 7 bases and V by 6 bases; bases with no gene match: 12. Per the germline V gene, CDR1 is LNHDA and CDR2 is SQIVND (reference sequence). This CDR3 has 15 residues. In nucleotides, the CDR3 is TGTGCCAGTAGCCCTCAAGACAGGGCTTTTAATGAGCAGTTCTTC. Its translation is CASSPQDRAFNEQFF.

The rearrangement links TRBV10-3 to TRBJ2-1, with 12 bases matching TRBD2. Germline V gene data show CDR1 as ENHRY and CDR2 as SYGVKD. Trimming cost V 0 bases and J 1 base; bases outside gene matches: 7. This CDR3 comprises 19 residues. The CDR3 is CAISESGTSGGRSYNEQFF. For the CDR3, the DNA is TGTGCCATCAGTGAGTCCGGTACTAGCGGGGGGCGTTCCTACAATGAGCAGTTCTTC.

This clonotype has a count of ten or more. The CDR3 bases are TGTGCCACGAGGGACCTGAACACTGAAGCTTTCTTT. Protein sequence: CATRDLNTEAFF. This sequence joins TRBV15 and TRBJ1-1; the D gene is possibly TRBD1 (5 bases). Germline V gene lookup returns CDR1 LNHNV and CDR2 YYDKDF (reference sequence). Trimming took 9 bases from V and 0 from J, leaving 8 bases between them. CDR3 length: 12 amino acids. The variable domain in full, completed from reference TRBV15 and TRBJ1-1, reads DAMVIQNPRYQVTQFGKPVTLSCSQTLNHNVMYWYQQKSSQAPKLLFHYYDKDFNNEADTPDNFQSRRPNTSFCFLDIRSPGLGDTAMYLCATRDLNTEAFFGQGTRLTVV.

This sequence joins TRBV19 and TRBJ1-3; D is unclear. CDR1 LNHDA and CDR2 SQIVND come from the germline V gene (reference sequence). Trimming took 7 bases from V and 1 from J, leaving 8 bases between them. This CDR3 is 13 amino acids long. In nucleotides, the CDR3 is TGTGCCAGTAAGGCCCGTTCTGGAAACACCATATATTTT. Protein product: CASKARSGNTIYF. The full variable domain, completed using reference TRBV19 and TRBJ1-3, is DGGITQSPKYLFRKEGQNVTLSCEQNLNHDAMYWYRQDPGQGLRLIYYSQIVNDFQKGDIAEGYSVSREKKESFPLTVTSAQKNPTAFYLCASKARSGNTIYFGEGSWLTVV.

Note on this clonotype: A much larger clone lies one base from this, so it may be a read error. The rearrangement joins TRBV12-3 or TRBV12-4 to TRBJ1-3; D remains unclear. The CDR3 runs to 12 residues. DNA for the CDR3: TGTGCCAGCAGTTTTGGTGGAAGCACCATATATTTT. This sequence encodes CASSFGGSTIYF.

The gene calls are TRBV12-3 or TRBV12-4 and TRBJ1-1, with TRBD1 as a possible D gene (5 bases). Trimming shortened V by 6 bases and J by 4 bases, and 12 bases separated the two germline ends. The CDR3 spans 13 residues. CDR3 protein: CASSDKGFTEAFF. The DNA of the CDR3 is TGTGCCAGCAGCGACAAGGGGTTCACTGAAGCTTTCTTT.

This chain uses TRBV24-1 with TRBJ2-1; possible D gene TRBD1, 5 bases. Germline values: CDR1 KGHDR, CDR2 SFDVKD. The V gene lost 7 bases and the J gene lost 5 bases, with 5 bases spanning the gap. The length of the CDR3 is 11 residues. For the CDR3, the DNA is TGTGCCACCAGCAGGGACAATGAGCAGTTCTTC. This translates into CATSRDNEQFF.

The table lists this clonotype with many counts. The chain uses TRBV7-2 and TRBJ2-7; no clear D. The germline CDR1 and CDR2 sequences are SGHTA and FQGNSA. V lost 0 bases to trimming and J lost 3 bases, with 6 bases between them. The CDR3 spans 13 residues. CDR3: CASSLAPNYEQYF. The CDR3, as DNA: TGTGCCAGCAGCTTAGCGCCGAACTACGAGCAGTACTTC.

The rearrangement uses TRBV9 and TRBJ1-2; no clear D. The V end was cut by 8 bases, the J end by 2 bases, with 10 bases between. The CDR3 covers 12 residues. Per germline, CDR1 SGDLS and CDR2 YYNGEE. As DNA, the CDR3 is TGTGCCAGTGGGGAGGGCAACTATGGCTACACCTTC. Residues: CASGEGNYGYTF.